Included here is one T cell receptor beta chain sequence, with context. Its antigen is as yet unknown. The table came from immunoSEQ multiplex PCR; TCRdb's copy has only in-frame clones and leaves some out. The top ten hold 4% to 6.5% of the sample, which has under 40,000 clones, about 82% seen once. This entry belongs to a study of T cells in tuberculosis. Study as a whole: This South African cohort compared adolescents with or without latent tuberculosis against adults with active tuberculosis. Study observations and caveats: Active tuberculosis patients had shorter CDR3-alpha; the beta difference was nonsignificant.

Germline V gene data show CDR1 as KGHSH and CDR2 as LQKENI. The ends were cut back, 2 bases at V and 9 bases at J, with 15 bases in the middle. CDR3 size: 14 residues. Time point specified: new active TB diagnosis, blood taken before or within 7 days of starting treatment. Positive smear microscopy and/or M. tuberculosis culture confirmed active disease. Each clinical donor contributed on average around 100,000 T cells from unsorted cryopreserved PBMC. The J gene is TRBJ2-3, the V gene TRBV18; tentatively, D is TRBD1 (6 bases). This clonotype originated in an adult with tuberculosis. The sequenced sample was PBMCs, obtained at tuberculosis diagnosis. In DNA form, the CDR3 reads TGTGCCAGCTCACCATCGGACCACAGGGAAACGCAGTATTTT. Residues: CASSPSDHRETQYF.